These T cell receptor beta chains were read from a single sample in a study of cytomegalovirus exposure and HLA in healthy donors. Profiled with immunoSEQ multiplex PCR; TCRdb holds only in-frame clones, not every one. The table has about 110,000 clones, about 80% seen once; the top ten hold 2.5% to 3%. The sample consisted of PBMCs. All receptors derive from a woman in her fifties or sixties in good health and CMV-seropositive. Each CDR3 is given with its conserved first and last residue. The D gene is left open where the match is weak. A row's size may be missing; if present it is once, few, many or a size class.

D: -
size: -
V: TRBV4-1
J: TRBJ2-1
DNA: TGCGCCAGCAGCCAAGAACCGGGGGATATAAGCTCCTACAATGAGCAGTTCTTC
CDR3: CASSQEPGDISSYNEQFF

D: -
size: once
V: TRBV11-3
J: TRBJ2-3
DNA: TGTGCCAGCAGCTTTTCAGGGGCAGATACGCAGTATTTT
CDR3: CASSFSGADTQYF

D: TRBD1
size: -
V: TRBV7-2
J: TRBJ1-1
DNA: TGTGCCAGCAGCCCGTGGACAGGGCGAGGTAGGACTGAAGCTTTCTTT
CDR3: CASSPWTGRGRTEAFF

D: -
size: -
V: TRBV18
J: TRBJ1-1
DNA: TGTGCCAGCTCAGACGACAGTTATGAAGCTTTCTTT
CDR3: CASSDDSYEAFF

D: TRBD1
size: -
V: TRBV2
J: TRBJ1-5
DNA: TGTGCCAGCAGTACCGACAGGGATTGGAATCAGCCCCAGCATTTT
CDR3: CASSTDRDWNQPQHF

D: -
size: -
V: TRBV11-3
J: TRBJ2-2
DNA: TGTGCCAGCAGCTTAGACGGACAAAACACCGGGGAGCTGTTTTTT
CDR3: CASSLDGQNTGELFF

D: TRBD2
size: -
V: TRBV9
J: TRBJ2-3
DNA: TGTGCCAGCAGCGCGCCTCCGGGACTAGCGGTTACAGATACGCAGTATTTT
CDR3: CASSAPPGLAVTDTQYF

D: -
size: -
V: TRBV11-2
J: TRBJ1-5
DNA: TGTGCCAGCAGCCCCCGACCCGCAGGTCAGCCCCAGCATTTT
CDR3: CASSPRPAGQPQHF

D: -
size: -
V: TRBV18
J: TRBJ1-4
DNA: TGTGCCAGCTCACCAAACGGGGTTAATAATGAAAAACTGTTTTTT
CDR3: CASSPNGVNNEKLFF

D: -
size: -
V: TRBV6-5
J: TRBJ2-7
DNA: TGTGCCAGCAGTTACTCTGACATATCCTACGAGCAGTACTTC
CDR3: CASSYSDISYEQYF

D: -
size: -
V: TRBV30
J: TRBJ2-1
DNA: TGTGCCTGGAGTCCCTCCTATGGGAGACAGTTCTTC
CDR3: CAWSPSYGRQFF

D: TRBD2
size: -
V: TRBV5-1
J: TRBJ2-7
DNA: TGCGCCAGCAGCCCTGGACTAGCGGGAGATGGGGAGCAGTACTTC
CDR3: CASSPGLAGDGEQYF

D: -
size: -
V: TRBV10-3
J: TRBJ2-2
DNA: TGTGCCATCAGTGGGAACCCCGACAGGATGACCGGGGAGCTGTTTTTT
CDR3: CAISGNPDRMTGELFF

D: TRBD1
size: -
V: TRBV13
J: TRBJ1-3
DNA: TGTGCCAGCAGCTTGACAGGGGGGTCTGGAAACACCATATATTTT
CDR3: CASSLTGGSGNTIYF

D: -
size: -
V: TRBV7-6
J: TRBJ2-1
DNA: TGTGCCAGCAGCCCCCAGGGCGGGGGCACCGGGGATGAGCAGTTCTTC
CDR3: CASSPQGGGTGDEQFF

D: -
size: -
V: TRBV28
J: TRBJ2-3
DNA: TGTGCCAGCAGGCCGAGCAAGGGTTCGGGACACAGCACAGATACGCAGTATTTT
CDR3: CASRPSKGSGHSTDTQYF

D: TRBD2
size: -
V: TRBV7-9
J: TRBJ2-7
DNA: TGTGCCAGCAGCCGTGGCGGGGGTTCCTACGAGCAGTACTTC
CDR3: CASSRGGGSYEQYF

D: -
size: -
V: TRBV9
J: TRBJ1-2
DNA: TGTGCCAGCAGCGAGCTCTCGCGACTAGGGTCTAACTATGGCTACACCTTC
CDR3: CASSELSRLGSNYGYTF

D: TRBD2
size: -
V: TRBV2
J: TRBJ2-1
DNA: TGTGCCAGCATTCTAGCGGGAGTTAACAATGAGCAGTTCTTC
CDR3: CASILAGVNNEQFF

D: -
size: -
V: TRBV10-1
J: TRBJ2-3
DNA: TGCGCCAGCAATCCTAGCCCAGATACGCAGTATTTT
CDR3: CASNPSPDTQYF

D: TRBD2
size: -
V: TRBV27
J: TRBJ2-7
DNA: TGTGCCAGCAGTTCACTAGCGGGATCCTACGAGCAGTACTTC
CDR3: CASSSLAGSYEQYF

D: -
size: -
V: TRBV18
J: TRBJ1-1
DNA: TGTGCCAGCTCAACGGGACAGAACACTGAAGCTTTCTTT
CDR3: CASSTGQNTEAFF

D: -
size: -
V: TRBV7-3
J: TRBJ2-3
DNA: TGTGCCAGCAGCCCCGGAGGCGGCGATACGCAGTATTTT
CDR3: CASSPGGGDTQYF

D: TRBD2
size: few
V: TRBV28
J: TRBJ2-7
DNA: TGTGCCAGCAGTCCAGGTGGGCGGGAGGGCGAGCAGTACTTC
CDR3: CASSPGGREGEQYF

D: -
size: -
V: TRBV28
J: TRBJ2-2
DNA: TGTGCCAGCATCTACGGGAACACCGGGGAGCTGTTTTTT
CDR3: CASIYGNTGELFF

D: -
size: -
V: TRBV11-2
J: TRBJ2-1
DNA: TGTGCCAGCAGCTTAGATCAACTTAGGGGAGGTGAGCAGTTCTTC
CDR3: CASSLDQLRGGEQFF

D: -
size: -
V: TRBV18
J: TRBJ1-1
DNA: TGTGCCAGCTCACCGGGGGCCAAGAGGGGCACTGAAGCTTTCTTT
CDR3: CASSPGAKRGTEAFF

D: -
size: once
V: TRBV5-1
J: TRBJ2-3
DNA: TGCGCCAGCAGCTTGGTCCAGGCGACAGATACGCAGTATTTT
CDR3: CASSLVQATDTQYF

D: -
size: few
V: TRBV12-5
J: TRBJ2-1
DNA: TGTGCTAGTGCCCCGCGGGGGCCCCAAGCCGGCAATGAGCAGTTCTTC
CDR3: CASAPRGPQAGNEQFF

D: TRBD2
size: -
V: TRBV7-9
J: TRBJ2-1
DNA: TGTGCCAGCAGCTCGCCGGGACTAGCGATAAATGAGCAGTTCTTC
CDR3: CASSSPGLAINEQFF

D: -
size: -
V: TRBV19
J: TRBJ1-1
DNA: TGTGCCAGTAGTCAAGGGGGAGACACTGAAGCTTTCTTT
CDR3: CASSQGGDTEAFF

D: TRBD2
size: -
V: TRBV19
J: TRBJ2-7
DNA: TGTGCCAGTAGTCCGCCTAGCGGGAGGGCAACCTCAAAACGGTTC
CDR3: CASSPPSGRATSKRF

D: -
size: -
V: TRBV5-4
J: TRBJ2-7
DNA: TGTGCCAGCAGTTACTACTCCTACGAGCAGTACTTC
CDR3: CASSYYSYEQYF

D: TRBD1
size: few
V: TRBV15
J: TRBJ2-7
DNA: TGTGCCACCAGCAGGGGCTGGGGACAGGGTAACGAGCAGTACTTC
CDR3: CATSRGWGQGNEQYF

D: TRBD1
size: -
V: TRBV11-2
J: TRBJ1-3
DNA: TGTGCCAGCAGCTCCCAGACAGGGTATGGAAACACCATATATTTT
CDR3: CASSSQTGYGNTIYF

D: -
size: -
V: TRBV11-2
J: TRBJ1-1
DNA: TGTGCCAGCAGCCGACTTTCGGGGGAGGGCACTGAAGCTTTCTTT
CDR3: CASSRLSGEGTEAFF

D: -
size: -
V: TRBV5-4
J: TRBJ1-4
DNA: TGTGCCAGCAGGCGCGCACAGGATCCAACGAAACTGTTTTTT
CDR3: CASRRAQDPTKLFF

D: -
size: -
V: TRBV9
J: TRBJ2-1
DNA: TGTGCCAGCAGCGTAGGAGCGTCAGGGTTGGTCGGTGAGCAGTTCTTC
CDR3: CASSVGASGLVGEQFF

D: -
size: few
V: TRBV27
J: TRBJ1-1
DNA: TGTGCCAGCAGTTTAGTTAGTATGGACACTGAAGCTTTCTTT
CDR3: CASSLVSMDTEAFF

D: -
size: -
V: TRBV6-1
J: TRBJ2-7
DNA: TGTGCCAGCAGTACCGACAGAGCCTCCTACGAGCAGTACTTC
CDR3: CASSTDRASYEQYF

D: -
size: -
V: TRBV9
J: TRBJ1-2
DNA: TGTGCCAGCAGCGATAACAGGGTCGGTGGCTACACCTTC
CDR3: CASSDNRVGGYTF

D: TRBD2
size: -
V: TRBV15
J: TRBJ2-1
DNA: TGTGCCACCAGCAGAGATAAGGCTAGCGGGAGAAACAATGAGCAGTTCTTC
CDR3: CATSRDKASGRNNEQFF

D: TRBD2
size: few
V: TRBV7-3
J: TRBJ2-3
DNA: TGTGCCAGCAGCCCGAGACTAGCGGGAAGCACAGATACGCAGTATTTT
CDR3: CASSPRLAGSTDTQYF

D: -
size: -
V: TRBV9
J: TRBJ2-7
DNA: TGTGCCAGCAGCGTAGACCAGGGGACGTACGAGCAGTACTTC
CDR3: CASSVDQGTYEQYF

D: TRBD1
size: -
V: TRBV7-2
J: TRBJ2-5
DNA: TGTGCCAGCAGCTTAATTACAGGGGGGGAGACCCAGTACTTC
CDR3: CASSLITGGETQYF

D: TRBD2
size: -
V: TRBV7-9
J: TRBJ2-7
DNA: TGTGCCAGCAGCTTAGGCCGGGGGGACGAGCAGTACTTC
CDR3: CASSLGRGDEQYF

D: TRBD1
size: -
V: TRBV9
J: TRBJ2-1
DNA: TGTGCCAGCAGCTCCGGACAGGGACCGGACAATGAGCAGTTCTTC
CDR3: CASSSGQGPDNEQFF

D: -
size: once
V: TRBV7-7
J: TRBJ2-2
DNA: TGTGCTAGCGGACCGTCGGGACAGACCTACACCGGGGAGCTGTTTTTT
CDR3: CASGPSGQTYTGELFF

D: -
size: -
V: TRBV6-5
J: TRBJ1-1
DNA: TGTGCCAGCAGTGGGGAATCCCGGGGCACTGAAGCTTTCTTT
CDR3: CASSGESRGTEAFF

D: TRBD1
size: -
V: TRBV7-7
J: TRBJ2-2
DNA: TGTGCTAGCAGCGAGGACAGGGTCGGGGAGCTGTTTTTT
CDR3: CASSEDRVGELFF

D: -
size: -
V: TRBV11-2
J: TRBJ2-3
DNA: TGTGCCAGCAGCTTAGCAGGGACAGATACGCAGTATTTT
CDR3: CASSLAGTDTQYF